This T cell receptor (beta chain) is drawn from a study of T cells expressing NK-cell markers. Looking at the study overall: Seropositivity for HCMV was found in seven of the eight sequenced donors, with one seronegative.

In germline, CDR1 is SGDLS, CDR2 YYNGEE. The CDR3 is 17 amino acids. TCRdb re-called the 5' RACE reads and gives one entry per CDR3 protein, without DNA. The table lists about 20,000 distinct CDR3 sequences, with 50% to 60% in the top ten. The chain joins TRBV9 to TRBJ2-3; TCRdb names TRBD1, which stays unverified in the absence of DNA. The source material was blood T cells: a sorted CD56 or NKG2C T cell subset, CD4+ or CD8+ T cells, or bulk PBMC T cells (not recorded which). This TCR was sampled from a man aged 18 to 69 in good health. CDR3 amino acids: CASSVLGQGSSTDTQYF.